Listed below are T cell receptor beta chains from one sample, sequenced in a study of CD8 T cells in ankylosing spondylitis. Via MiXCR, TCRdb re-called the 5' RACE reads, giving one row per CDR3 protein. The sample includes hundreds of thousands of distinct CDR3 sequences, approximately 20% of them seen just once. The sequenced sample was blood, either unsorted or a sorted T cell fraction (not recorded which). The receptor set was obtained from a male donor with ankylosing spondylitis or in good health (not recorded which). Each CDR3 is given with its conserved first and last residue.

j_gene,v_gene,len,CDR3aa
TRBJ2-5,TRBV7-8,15,CASTLSFADQETQYF
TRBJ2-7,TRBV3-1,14,CASSQPALSYEQYF
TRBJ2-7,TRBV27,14,CASSPTGGTYEQYF
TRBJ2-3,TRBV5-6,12,CASSRTGSTQYF
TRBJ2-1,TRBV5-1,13,CATAEIWSSEQFF
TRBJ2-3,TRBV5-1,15,CASSLIAASTDTQYF
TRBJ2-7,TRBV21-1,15,CASSKGAGGTYEQYF
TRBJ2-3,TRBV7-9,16,CASSLEGGGYADTQYF
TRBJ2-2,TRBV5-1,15,CASSAPSQGAGELFF
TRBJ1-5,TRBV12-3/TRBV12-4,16,CASSSAGGGEGQPQHF
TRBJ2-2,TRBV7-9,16,CASSFDSDRVTGELFF
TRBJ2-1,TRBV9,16,CASSQSREGDVNEQFF
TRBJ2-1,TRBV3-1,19,CASSQDMRTSGTYYNEQFF
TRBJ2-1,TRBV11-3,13,CASSFEGAWEQFF
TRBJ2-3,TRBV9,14,CASSVGGAGDTQYF
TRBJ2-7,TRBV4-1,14,CASSQAQQGYEQYF
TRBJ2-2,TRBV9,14,CASSALRGTGELFF
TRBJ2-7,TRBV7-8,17,CASSSPTGTGDPYEQYF
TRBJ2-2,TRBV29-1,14,CSVTSGVTTGELFF
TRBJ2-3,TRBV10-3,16,CAISHRQGPSTDTQYF
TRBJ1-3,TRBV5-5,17,CASSLYRETASGNTIYF
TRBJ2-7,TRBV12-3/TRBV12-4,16,CASSLLRGGLEDEQYF
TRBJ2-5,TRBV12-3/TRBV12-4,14,CASSLRGPQETQYF
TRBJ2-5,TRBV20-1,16,CSARDQAQGWPETQYF
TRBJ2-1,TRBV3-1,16,CASSQTGTSSYNEQFF
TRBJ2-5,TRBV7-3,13,CASSLNSQETQYF
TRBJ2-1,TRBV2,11,CASRVVSEQFF
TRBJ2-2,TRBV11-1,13,CASSSENTGELFF
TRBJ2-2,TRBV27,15,CASSFEGSNTGELFF
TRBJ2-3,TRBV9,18,CASSRPTSGGPHTDTQYF
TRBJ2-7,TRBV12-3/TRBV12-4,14,CASSETGHSYEQYF
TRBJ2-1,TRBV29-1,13,CSAIAGGGYEQFF
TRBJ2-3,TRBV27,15,CASSYRGPGTDTQYF
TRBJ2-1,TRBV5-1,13,CASSQGTPPEQFF
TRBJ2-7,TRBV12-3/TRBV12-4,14,CASSLAWTNYEQYF
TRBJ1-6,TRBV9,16,CASSVGETGSGSPLHF
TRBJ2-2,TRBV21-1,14,CASSEVRNTGELFF
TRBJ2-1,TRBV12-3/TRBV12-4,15,CASSSGGLGWNEQFF
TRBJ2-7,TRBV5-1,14,CASSPVGAAYEQYF
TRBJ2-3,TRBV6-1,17,CASSAATSGVTTDTQYF
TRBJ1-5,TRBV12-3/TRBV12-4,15,CASSLLMEKEQPQHF
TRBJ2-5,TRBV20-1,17,CSARDPGGTGVQETQYF
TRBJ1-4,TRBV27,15,CASSPRGRHDEKLFF
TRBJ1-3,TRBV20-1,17,CSALNPTAYKSGNTIYF
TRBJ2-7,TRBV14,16,CASSTRTGRSSYEQYF
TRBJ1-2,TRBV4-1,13,CASSQASSGGYTF
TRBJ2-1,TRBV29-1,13,CSGSAGLYNEQFF
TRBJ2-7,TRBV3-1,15,CASRSTGGTSYEQYF
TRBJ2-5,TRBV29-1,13,CSATPGQGRVQYF
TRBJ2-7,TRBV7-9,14,CASSYQGARDEQYF
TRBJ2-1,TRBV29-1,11,CSVDIGNEQFF
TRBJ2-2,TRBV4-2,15,CASSQRWGETGELFF
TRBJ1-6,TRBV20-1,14,CSAREPGMGSPLHF
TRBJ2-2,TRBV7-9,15,CASSTRQGVSGELFF
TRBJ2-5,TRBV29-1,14,CSVEGGSSQETQYF
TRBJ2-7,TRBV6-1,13,CASSEGTLYEQYF
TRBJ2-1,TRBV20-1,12,CSAPRTYNEQFF